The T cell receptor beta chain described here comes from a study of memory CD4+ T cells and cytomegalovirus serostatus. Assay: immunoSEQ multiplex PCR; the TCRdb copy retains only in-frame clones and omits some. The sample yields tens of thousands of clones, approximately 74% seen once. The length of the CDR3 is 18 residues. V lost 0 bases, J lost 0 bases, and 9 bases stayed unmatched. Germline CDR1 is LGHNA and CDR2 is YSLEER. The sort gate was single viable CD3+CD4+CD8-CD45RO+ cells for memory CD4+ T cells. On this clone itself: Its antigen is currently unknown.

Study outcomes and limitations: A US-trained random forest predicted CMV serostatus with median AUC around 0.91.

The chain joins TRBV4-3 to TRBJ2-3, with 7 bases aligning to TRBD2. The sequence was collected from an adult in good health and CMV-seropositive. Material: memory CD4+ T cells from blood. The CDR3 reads CASSQDPSGTSSTDTQYF. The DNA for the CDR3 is TGCGCCAGCAGCCAAGATCCTAGCGGTACCTCTAGCACAGATACGCAGTATTTT.